This entry lists 6 T cell receptor beta chains sequenced from one sample in a study of blood T cell repertoires in COVID-19. Clones were read by immunoSEQ multiplex PCR, and TCRdb kept only the in-frame ones, dropping some. The top ten clones hold over 0.65% of a sample with roughly 250,000 clones, 92% of them seen once. Specimen: peripheral blood. The receptors shown here come from a man aged 30 to 39 with COVID-19, enrolled during active disease.

This chain links TRBV3-1 (or the pseudogene TRBV3-2) with TRBJ2-3, with D possibly being TRBD1 (6 bases). Looked up from germline, CDR1 is LGHDT and CDR2 is YNNKEL (reference sequence). This CDR3 comprises 15 residues. V was shortened by 4 bases and J by 2 bases, with 13 bases between the two germline ends. This chain's CDR3 is CASSLGQTNTDTQYF. The CDR3 nucleotides read TGTGCCAGCAGCCTTGGACAGACTAACACAGATACGCAGTATTTT.

This clone came up a few times. The CDR3 nucleotides are TGTGCCAGCAGCCCCGGGGGGAAGGGCTCTGGAAACACCATATATTTT. It codes for CASSPGGKGSGNTIYF. The rearrangement joins TRBV11-2 to TRBJ1-3; a possible D gene is TRBD1 (5 bases). Germline CDR1 and CDR2: SGHAT and FQNNGV. This CDR3 spans 16 amino acids. V lost 5 bases and J 0 bases, leaving 14 bases between the germline ends. The full variable domain, rest sourced from reference TRBV11-2 and TRBJ1-3, is EAGVAQSPRYKIIEKRQSVAFWCNPISGHATLYWYQQILGQGPKLLIQFQNNGVVDDSQLPKDRFSAERLKGVDSTLKIQPAKLEDSAVYLCASSPGGKGSGNTIYFGEGSWLTVV.

The gene calls are TRBV2 and TRBJ1-3; TRBD1 matches 9 bases. J was trimmed by 0 bases and V by 7 bases; bases with no gene match: 13. The germline V gene encodes CDR1 SNHLY and CDR2 FYNNEI. The CDR3 sequence is 18 residues long. The CDR3 nucleotides read TGTGCCAGCAAACCGGGACAGGGCCACTTTTACTCTGGAAACACCATATATTTT. Its translation is CASKPGQGHFYSGNTIYF.

The rearrangement joins TRBV7-3 to TRBJ2-3; 7 nucleotides match TRBD1. Germline V gene lookup returns CDR1 SGHTA and CDR2 FQGTGA. This CDR3 is built from 18 residues. Losses at the gene ends were 5 bases for V and 4 bases for J; bases not matched to a gene: 18. CDR3 sequence: CASSPRGRQGLDADTQYF. CDR3 nucleotides: TGTGCCAGCAGCCCGAGGGGTAGACAGGGATTAGACGCAGATACGCAGTATTTT.

The chain combines TRBV6-5 with TRBJ2-3; no clear D. Trimming pared 6 bases from V and 0 bases from J, leaving 13 bases between. CDR3 size: 15 residues. Looked up from germline, CDR1 is MNHEY and CDR2 is SVGAGI. CDR3 protein: CASSLYLESTDTQYF. DNA of the CDR3: TGTGCCAGCAGCCTCTATTTAGAGAGCACAGATACGCAGTATTTT.

The chain recombines TRBV29-1 with TRBJ2-3; tentatively, D is TRBD2 (5 bases). The V gene lost 5 bases and the J gene lost 2 bases, with 8 bases spanning the gap. The CDR3 runs to 12 residues. Germline V lookup: CDR1 SQVTM, CDR2 ANQGSEA. CDR3 in amino acids: CSVSAVTDTQYF. CDR3 DNA: TGCAGCGTTTCAGCGGTCACAGATACGCAGTATTTT.